This passage covers 22 T cell receptor beta chains from one sample sequenced in a study of T cells in Graves' hyperthyroidism and ophthalmopathy. From RNA transcripts, TCR beta CDR3 regions were amplified. During a first-round RT-PCR of the TCR CDR3, the HTBI primer set was used. Each CDR3 protein gets one entry after TCRdb re-called the multiplex PCR reads with MiXCR. This sample has roughly 550,000 distinct CDR3 sequences; approximately 16% occur once, and the top ten carry around 32%. Source material: blood. Receptors originate from a woman aged 25 to 39 with Graves' ophthalmopathy.

This clonotype was counted between two and nine times. The chain employs TRBV10-2 and TRBJ2-1, with D perhaps TRBD1 or TRBD2 (5 bases each). V lost 8 bases to trimming and J lost 4 bases, with 12 bases between them. The CDR3 extends over 13 amino acids. Germline CDR1 is WSHSY and CDR2 is SAAADI. The DNA of the CDR3 is TGCGCCAGCGGGGGAGAAGGTTACAATGAGCAGTTCTTC. It is translated as CASGGEGYNEQFF.

This clonotype was observed a few times. The chain couples TRBV4-3 to TRBJ2-7; 9 bases are shared with TRBD2. V shed 0 bases, J shed 7 bases, and the junction held 7 bases outside the gene matches. This CDR3 comprises 15 residues. CDR1 is LGHNA and CDR2 is YSLEER in the germline V gene. Here the CDR3 reads CASSQDLTSGVEQYF. CDR3 nucleotides: TGCGCCAGCAGCCAAGACCTGACTAGCGGTGTAGAGCAGTACTTC.

The CDR3 sequence: CASSLWEGDTDTQYF. As DNA, the CDR3 is TGTGCCAGCAGCTTGTGGGAGGGAGACACAGATACGCAGTATTTT. The chain is built from TRBV7-6 and TRBJ2-3; 7 nucleotides line up with TRBD2. In germline, CDR1 is SGHVS, CDR2 FNYEAQ. Germline trimming cut 3 bases from V and 2 bases from J; bases unmatched to any gene: 5. This CDR3 has 15 residues.

This clonotype was detected many times. The chain uses TRBV20-1 and TRBJ2-3, with 11 bases lining up with TRBD2. V lost 5 bases and J lost 2; bases outside the gene matches: 6. CDR3 length: 15 amino acids. Germline V gene lookup returns CDR1 DFQATT and CDR2 SNEGSKA (reference sequence). This CDR3 is CSASPSGRYTDTQYF. The CDR3 bases are TGCAGTGCTTCACCTAGCGGGAGGTACACAGATACGCAGTATTTT.

Turning to this clonotype: One junction end does not reproduce the germline sequence, and a read error may be involved. The chain joins TRBV12-3 or TRBV12-4 to TRBJ1-2, with 11 bases lining up with TRBD1. The CDR3 covers 14 residues. The CDR3 DNA is TGTCCCAGCTCGGGACAGGGGGAAAGCTATGGCTACACCTTC. It yields the protein CPSSGQGESYGYTF.

This clonotype was seen at least ten times. J is TRBJ2-2 and V is TRBV30; TRBD1 agrees at 7 bases. The CDR3 is 12 residues long. The V segment lost 5 bases and the J segment 6 bases; nucleotides outside the gene matches: 3. Looked up from germline, CDR1 is GTSNPN and CDR2 is SVGIG (reference sequence). CDR3 bases: TGTGCCTGGCAAAGGGGGCCCGGGGAGCTGTTTTTT. Translated, it gives CAWQRGPGELFF.

With regard to this clonotype: Germline is not matched at one junction end, which may reflect a read error. This chain uses TRBV5-6 with TRBJ1-5; D is undetermined. Germline V gene data show CDR1 as SGHDT and CDR2 as YYEEEE. The CDR3 is 17 amino acids. This chain's CDR3 is CASSPVGFRHWDQPQHF. The CDR3, as DNA: TGCGCCAGCAGCCCCGTCGGGTTTCGACATTGGGATCAGCCCCAGCATTTT.

The chain joins TRBV5-5 to TRBJ2-7; D is undetermined. The CDR3 is 15 amino acids. Germline V gene sequence: CDR1 SGHKS, CDR2 YYEKEE (reference sequence). Trimming pared 2 bases from V and 0 bases from J, leaving 12 bases between. The DNA of the CDR3 is TGTGCCAGCAGCTTAGCATCTGAGAACTCCTACGAGCAGTACTTC. Encoded protein: CASSLASENSYEQYF.

This clonotype was detected only a few times. V usage is TRBV24-1 and J usage is TRBJ2-2; no clear D gene. Between the trimmed V and J ends, which lost 12 bases and 7 bases, there was a span of 8 bases. This CDR3 spans 10 amino acids. Germline V gives CDR1 KGHDR, CDR2 SFDVKD. CDR3 nucleotides: TGTGCCCCTCGACACGGGGAGCTGTTTTTT. Translated, it gives CAPRHGELFF.

The sample holds a few counts of this clonotype. DNA of the CDR3: TGTGCCAGCAGTGATCCGGGACCTGATCAGCCCCAGCATTTT. This translates into CASSDPGPDQPQHF. J is TRBJ1-5 and V is TRBV6-1; a weak D match, TRBD1 (5 bases). The CDR3 is 14 residues long. CDR1 MNHNS and CDR2 SASEGT come from the germline V gene. V was cut by 3 bases and J by 5 bases, with 11 bases left in between.

This clonotype was observed at least ten times. The CDR3 DNA reads as TGTGCCTGGAGGGACAGCCGATCCACTGAAGCTTTCTTT. It codes for CAWRDSRSTEAFF. V is TRBV30 and J is TRBJ1-1; tentative D call: TRBD1 (6 bases). Per germline, CDR1 GTSNPN and CDR2 SVGIG (reference sequence). The V and J ends lost 3 bases and 4 bases respectively, with 12 bases between them. The CDR3 covers 13 residues.

This clonotype was detected many times. This chain uses TRBV2 with TRBJ2-5; D might be TRBD1 (7 bases). Germline V CDR1 and CDR2: SNHLY, FYNNEI. The germline V and J ends were trimmed by 6 bases and 2 bases, with 13 bases remaining between them. This CDR3 comprises 14 residues. Here the CDR3 reads CASREGQRQETQYF. Here the CDR3 DNA reads TGTGCCAGCAGGGAGGGACAGAGACAAGAGACCCAGTACTTC.

This clonotype appeared a few times. This chain uses TRBV6-2 or TRBV6-3 with TRBJ2-3, with D possibly being TRBD1 (5 bases). CDR1 and CDR2 (germline): MNHEY, SVGEGT. This CDR3 region has 14 residues. Trimming took 4 bases from V and 0 from J, leaving 8 bases between them. CDR3 in amino acids: CASSWGSSTDTQYF. CDR3 bases: TGTGCCAGCAGTTGGGGCAGTAGCACAGATACGCAGTATTTT.

A few counts support this clonotype. The chain joins TRBV28 to TRBJ2-5, with a possible D match to TRBD1 (5 bases). The V gene's germline CDR1 is MDHEN and CDR2 SYDVKM. The CDR3 is 14 amino acids. Trimming shortened V by 3 bases and J by 5 bases, and 13 bases separated the two germline ends. The CDR3 nucleotides are TGTGCCAGCAGTTTGGGCAGGGATGGTGAGACCCAGTACTTC. Its protein is CASSLGRDGETQYF.

As to this clonotype: This may come from a read error, since a much larger clone is one base off. This chain joins TRBV7-9 and TRBJ2-1; weak D call: TRBD2 (6 bases). CDR1 and CDR2 (germline): SEHNR, FQNEAQ (reference sequence). The CDR3 covers 15 residues. Trimming left V 6 bases short and J 0 bases short, with 12 bases between. CDR3 bases: TGTGCCAGCAGGTCGGGAGAGAGCTCCTACAATGAGCAGTTCTTC. Translating gives CASRSGESSYNEQFF. Combining the CDR3 with reference TRBV7-9 and TRBJ2-1 gives the whole variable domain DTGVSQNPRHKITKRGQNVTFRCDPISEHNRLYWYRQTLGQGPEFLTYFQNEAQLEKSRLLSDRFSAERPKGSFSTLEIQRTEQGDSAMYLCASRSGESSYNEQFFGPGTRLTVL.

This clonotype was counted ten times or more. In nucleotides, the CDR3 is TGTGCCAGCAGCCAAGATATAGGTGATCGGTTCTTC. Translated, it gives CASSQDIGDRFF. The chain recombines TRBV3-1 with TRBJ2-1; D unresolved. Germline CDR1 reads LGHDT; CDR2 reads YNNKEL (reference sequence). The CDR3 covers 12 residues. Trimming removed 0 bases at V and 15 bases at J, with 12 bases between.

This clonotype has a count of ten or more. The chain couples TRBV30 to TRBJ2-6; unclear D gene. Germline V CDR1 and CDR2: GTSNPN, SVGIG (reference sequence). V lost 4 bases and J lost 2, with 6 bases in between. CDR3 size: 13 residues. The CDR3 DNA follows: TGTGCCTGGACTAACCCTGGGGCCAACGTCCTGACTTTC. Residues: CAWTNPGANVLTF.

This clonotype has just a few counts. The CDR3, as DNA: TGTGCCAGCAGCTCAAACGGTGTCACTGAGCAGTTCTTC. Protein: CASSSNGVTEQFF. The chain links TRBV9 to TRBJ2-1; D uncertain. Trimming took off 4 bases at V and 9 bases at J, with 14 bases between the two ends. Germline V gives CDR1 SGDLS, CDR2 YYNGEE. The CDR3 consists of 13 residues.

The gene calls are TRBV28 and TRBJ2-7; TRBD1 matches at 7 bases. Germline V gene data show CDR1 as MDHEN and CDR2 as SYDVKM. Trimming at V came to 6 bases and at J to 7 bases, leaving 12 bases not matched to a gene. This CDR3 has 14 residues. CDR3 loop: CASSSHRGSSEQYF. The DNA for the CDR3 is TGTGCCAGCAGCTCCCACAGGGGATCGAGTGAGCAGTACTTC. The full variable domain, with the rest looked up from reference TRBV28 and TRBJ2-7, is DVKVTQSSRYLVKRTGEKVFLECVQDMDHENMFWYRQDPGLGLRLIYFSYDVKMKEKGDIPEGYSVSREKKERFSLILESASTNQTSMYLCASSSHRGSSEQYFGPGTRLTVT.

The V gene is TRBV7-8, the J gene TRBJ2-5; TRBD1 matches 8 bases. Germline-derived CDR1 and CDR2 are SGHVS and FQNEAQ. The CDR3 is made up of 13 amino acids. J lost 5 bases, V lost 10 bases, and 9 bases had no gene match. This CDR3 reads CATCRGPKETQYF. The CDR3 bases are TGTGCCACATGCAGGGGGCCGAAGGAGACCCAGTACTTC.

The chain has TRBV18 and TRBJ2-7; D uncertain. CDR1 and CDR2 (germline): KGHSH, LQKENI. V gave up 5 bases and J gave up 5 bases, with 10 bases separating them. CDR3 length: 12 amino acids. The CDR3 region has the DNA TGTGCCAGCTCATCCGCGGTCGACGAGCAGTACTTC. It encodes CASSSAVDEQYF.

This clonotype came up once. Just one base apart from a much larger clone, this may be a read error. The V gene is TRBV28, the J gene TRBJ2-4; D not certain. Germline loops: CDR1 MDHEN, CDR2 SYDVKM. This CDR3 has 13 residues. The CDR3 here is CVSSWSGLNIQYF. CDR3 nucleotide sequence: TGTGTCAGCAGTTGGTCCGGGTTGAACATTCAGTACTTC.